The clone carrying this T cell receptor (beta chain) was detected ten times or more. Its antigen remains unknown. This entry is derived from a study of T-cell memory formation after mild COVID-19. Study information: TCR clusters were mostly donor specific. General observations from the study: Cross-reactive memory apparently joined, as some responding clones appeared in pre-infection memory. CD4/CD8 balance characterized clones contracting day 15 to 85, and CD4+ skew characterized later expanders.

TCR alpha and TCR beta cDNA libraries with sample barcodes and UMIs came from 5'RACE using constant-segment primers. One entry per CDR3 protein, called by TCRdb with MiXCR from the 5' RACE reads. The sample lists about 350,000 distinct CDR3 sequences, roughly 13% occurring once. Per germline, CDR1 MDHEN and CDR2 SYDVKM. V lost 4 bases to trimming and J lost 6 bases; unmatched junction nucleotides: 14. The CDR3 has 16 residues. This clonotype was sampled from a man between 18 and 35 years old who had mild COVID-19 (a few samples of this study predate the infection). Cell type and time point are not known. Material: PBMCs or a T cell subset sorted from them (not recorded which). This rearrangement joins TRBV28 to TRBJ2-7; 8 nucleotides agree with TRBD1. CDR3 loop: CASSSVDRGPRGEQYF. The CDR3 nucleotides read TGTGCCAGCAGTTCGGTCGACAGGGGTCCGCGGGGCGAGCAGTACTTC.